This TCR beta chain stems from a study of patients and donors after allogeneic stem cell transplantation. TCRdb called the RT-PCR reads again in MiXCR, with one record for every CDR3 protein. The table records fewer than 200,000 distinct CDR3 sequences, 30% of them present only once. This clonotype was picked up one time. CDR3 size: 14 residues. V dropped 6 bases and J dropped 5 bases, with 16 bases sitting between them. This TCR was sampled from a human donor who was either an allogeneic HSCT recipient or a stem cell or donor lymphocyte infusion donor (not recorded which). It is not recorded whose cells these are; they may come from a transplant donor. The sequencing input was blood, either unsorted or a sorted T cell fraction (not recorded which). The genes are TRBV12-3 or TRBV12-4 and TRBJ1-1, with D possibly TRBD1 on 6 matching bases. The CDR3 region is CASRHTGKGTEAFF. The CDR3 nucleotides are TGTGCCAGCAGACATACAGGGAAAGGGACTGAAGCTTTCTTT.